This is a list of T cell receptor beta chains from one sample in a study of cytomegalovirus exposure and HLA in healthy donors. Method: immunoSEQ multiplex PCR; TCRdb's copy keeps in-frame clones and lacks some. The sample has about 73,000 clones; 95% are singletons. The sample was PBMCs. The receptors were sampled from a young man in good health and CMV-seronegative. Both conserved end residues are part of each CDR3. The order of the fields is CDR3 length, J gene, V gene, clone size, D gene, CDR3 DNA, CDR3 protein. A D gene is named only where the DNA matches it firmly. Expanded clones are given a class, and other clones once, few, many or no size at all.

cdr3_length: 15
j_call: TRBJ2-1
v_call: TRBV18
clone_size: NA
d_call: TRBD2
cdr3_nt: TGTGCCAGCTCACCTTCCCTAGCGGGATACAATGAGCAGTTCTTC
cdr3_aa: CASSPSLAGYNEQFF

cdr3_length: 21
j_call: TRBJ2-3
v_call: TRBV7-3
clone_size: NA
d_call: TRBD2
cdr3_nt: TGTGCCAGCAGCTTATACCCGAAATTCACTAGCGGGGGGAGTCGTGGAGATACGCAGTATTTT
cdr3_aa: CASSLYPKFTSGGSRGDTQYF

cdr3_length: 13
j_call: TRBJ2-5
v_call: TRBV29-1
clone_size: NA
d_call: NA
cdr3_nt: TGCAGCGTCCAGGGGATGTACCAAGAGACCCAGTACTTC
cdr3_aa: CSVQGMYQETQYF

cdr3_length: 23
j_call: TRBJ2-7
v_call: TRBV6-1
clone_size: NA
d_call: TRBD2
cdr3_nt: TGTGCCAGCAGTGGAGCCCCTGGACAGCCCGGGACTAGCGGGGCTGTCATTAACTACGAGCAGTACTTC
cdr3_aa: CASSGAPGQPGTSGAVINYEQYF

cdr3_length: 14
j_call: TRBJ2-5
v_call: TRBV18
clone_size: NA
d_call: NA
cdr3_nt: TGTGCCAGCTCACCACCGAACGGGGGTGAGACCCAGTACTTC
cdr3_aa: CASSPPNGGETQYF

cdr3_length: 11
j_call: TRBJ1-4
v_call: TRBV7-3
clone_size: NA
d_call: NA
cdr3_nt: TGTGCCAGCAGCCCCCGTGAAAAACTGTTTTTT
cdr3_aa: CASSPREKLFF

cdr3_length: 15
j_call: TRBJ1-5
v_call: TRBV2
clone_size: NA
d_call: NA
cdr3_nt: TGTGCCAGCAGTGGGGCGGAGGTGGTCAATCAGCCCCAGCATTTT
cdr3_aa: CASSGAEVVNQPQHF

cdr3_length: 16
j_call: TRBJ2-2
v_call: TRBV9
clone_size: NA
d_call: TRBD2
cdr3_nt: TGTGCCAGCAGCGTAGTGTCGGGGGGGGACACCGGGGAGCTGTTTTTT
cdr3_aa: CASSVVSGGDTGELFF

cdr3_length: 11
j_call: TRBJ2-7
v_call: TRBV4-1
clone_size: NA
d_call: NA
cdr3_nt: TGCGCCAGCAGCCGTCGGGGCGAGCAGTACTTC
cdr3_aa: CASSRRGEQYF

cdr3_length: 15
j_call: TRBJ2-3
v_call: TRBV5-6
clone_size: NA
d_call: TRBD1
cdr3_nt: TGTGCCAGCAGCCGAAGGACAGGGATTCAGGATACGCAGTATTTT
cdr3_aa: CASSRRTGIQDTQYF

cdr3_length: 15
j_call: TRBJ1-6
v_call: TRBV7-9
clone_size: NA
d_call: NA
cdr3_nt: TGTGCCAGCAGCTTAAGCGGAAAGTATAATTCACCCCTCCACTTT
cdr3_aa: CASSLSGKYNSPLHF

cdr3_length: 15
j_call: TRBJ1-2
v_call: TRBV7-3
clone_size: NA
d_call: NA
cdr3_nt: TGTGCCAGCAGCCAGAGAGGGGGGGCGATGGATGGCTACACCTTC
cdr3_aa: CASSQRGGAMDGYTF

cdr3_length: 13
j_call: TRBJ2-3
v_call: TRBV7-9
clone_size: once
d_call: NA
cdr3_nt: TGTGCCAGCAGCTTTACTGAGGCAGATACGCAGTATTTT
cdr3_aa: CASSFTEADTQYF

cdr3_length: 15
j_call: TRBJ2-1
v_call: TRBV28
clone_size: once
d_call: TRBD1
cdr3_nt: TGTGCCAGCAGTTCCCACAGGGGCTGGGGCAATGAGCAGTTCTTC
cdr3_aa: CASSSHRGWGNEQFF

cdr3_length: 15
j_call: TRBJ1-1
v_call: TRBV30
clone_size: few
d_call: NA
cdr3_nt: TGTGCCTGGATTCTACCGGGTTTTGTAAACACTGAAGCTTTCTTT
cdr3_aa: CAWILPGFVNTEAFF

cdr3_length: 13
j_call: TRBJ1-6
v_call: TRBV6-6
clone_size: NA
d_call: NA
cdr3_nt: TGTGCCAGCCGCAGGGCGTATAATTCACCCCTCCACTTT
cdr3_aa: CASRRAYNSPLHF

cdr3_length: 12
j_call: TRBJ1-1
v_call: TRBV28
clone_size: once
d_call: NA
cdr3_nt: TGTGCCACCGGACAGTTGAACACTGAAGCTTTCTTT
cdr3_aa: CATGQLNTEAFF

cdr3_length: 13
j_call: TRBJ1-1
v_call: TRBV7-2
clone_size: NA
d_call: NA
cdr3_nt: TGTGCCAGCAGCTTATACATGAACACTGAAGCTTTCTTT
cdr3_aa: CASSLYMNTEAFF

cdr3_length: 18
j_call: TRBJ2-1
v_call: TRBV27
clone_size: NA
d_call: TRBD2
cdr3_nt: TGTGCCAGCAGCCAGCTAGCGGGGGGCCCCACATCCTACAATGAGCAGTTCTTC
cdr3_aa: CASSQLAGGPTSYNEQFF

cdr3_length: 11
j_call: TRBJ1-2
v_call: TRBV20-1
clone_size: once
d_call: NA
cdr3_nt: TGCAGTGCTAGACAGGGAGGTGGCTACACCTTC
cdr3_aa: CSARQGGGYTF

cdr3_length: 14
j_call: TRBJ1-3
v_call: TRBV19
clone_size: NA
d_call: NA
cdr3_nt: TGTGCCAGTAGTATAGAGAGATCCGGGAACACCATATATTTT
cdr3_aa: CASSIERSGNTIYF

cdr3_length: 15
j_call: TRBJ2-4
v_call: TRBV2
clone_size: once
d_call: NA
cdr3_nt: TGTGCCAGCAGTGAGTCGGCAGGGTCGCGAAACATTCAGTACTTC
cdr3_aa: CASSESAGSRNIQYF

cdr3_length: 14
j_call: TRBJ1-5
v_call: TRBV5-6
clone_size: NA
d_call: NA
cdr3_nt: TGTGCCAGCAGCTTGGGGATGGGCGAACAGCCCCAGCATTTT
cdr3_aa: CASSLGMGEQPQHF

cdr3_length: 15
j_call: TRBJ2-1
v_call: TRBV7-9
clone_size: NA
d_call: TRBD1
cdr3_nt: TGTGCCAGCGTCCCCCCGGACAGGGGGTCCAATGAGCAGTTCTTC
cdr3_aa: CASVPPDRGSNEQFF